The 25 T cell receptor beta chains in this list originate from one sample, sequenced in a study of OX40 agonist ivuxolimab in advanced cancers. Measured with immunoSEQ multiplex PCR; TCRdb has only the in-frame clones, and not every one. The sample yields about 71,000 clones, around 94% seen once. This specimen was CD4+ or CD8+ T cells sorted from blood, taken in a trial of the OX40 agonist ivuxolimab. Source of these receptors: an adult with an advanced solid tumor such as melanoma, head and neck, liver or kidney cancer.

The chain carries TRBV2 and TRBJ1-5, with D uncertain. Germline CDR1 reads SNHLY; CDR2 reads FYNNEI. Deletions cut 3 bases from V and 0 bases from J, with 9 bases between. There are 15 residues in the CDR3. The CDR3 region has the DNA TGTGCCAGCAGTGATACCCGGGATAGCAATCAGCCCCAGCATTTT. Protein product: CASSDTRDSNQPQHF.

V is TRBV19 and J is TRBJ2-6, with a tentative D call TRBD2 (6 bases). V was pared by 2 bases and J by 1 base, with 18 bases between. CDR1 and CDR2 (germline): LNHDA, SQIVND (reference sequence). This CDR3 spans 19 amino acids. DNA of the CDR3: TGTGCCAGTAGTATACCGACTACCGTCGGACTATCTGGGGCCAACGTCCTGACTTTC. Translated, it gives CASSIPTTVGLSGANVLTF.

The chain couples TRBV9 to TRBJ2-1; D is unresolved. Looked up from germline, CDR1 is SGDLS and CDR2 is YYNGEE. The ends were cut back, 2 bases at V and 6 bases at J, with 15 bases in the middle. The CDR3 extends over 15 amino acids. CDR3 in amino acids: CASSVRDNIFNEQFF. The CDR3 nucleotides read TGTGCCAGCAGCGTGCGTGATAACATCTTCAATGAGCAGTTCTTC.

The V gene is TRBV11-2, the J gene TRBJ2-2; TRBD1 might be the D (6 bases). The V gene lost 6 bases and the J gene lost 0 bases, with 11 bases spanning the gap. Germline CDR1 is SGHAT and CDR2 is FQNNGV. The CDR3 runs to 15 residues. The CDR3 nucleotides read TGTGCCAGCAGTGGACAGACCTCGAACACCGGGGAGCTGTTTTTT. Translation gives CASSGQTSNTGELFF. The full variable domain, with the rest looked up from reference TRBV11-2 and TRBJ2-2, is EAGVAQSPRYKIIEKRQSVAFWCNPISGHATLYWYQQILGQGPKLLIQFQNNGVVDDSQLPKDRFSAERLKGVDSTLKIQPAKLEDSAVYLCASSGQTSNTGELFFGEGSRLTVL.

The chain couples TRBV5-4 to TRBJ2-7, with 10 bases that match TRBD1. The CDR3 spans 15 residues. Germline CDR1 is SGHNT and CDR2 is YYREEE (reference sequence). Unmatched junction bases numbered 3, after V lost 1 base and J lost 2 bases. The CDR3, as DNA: TGTGCCAGCAGCTTGCGGGACAGGGGACCCTACGAGCAGTACTTC. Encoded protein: CASSLRDRGPYEQYF.

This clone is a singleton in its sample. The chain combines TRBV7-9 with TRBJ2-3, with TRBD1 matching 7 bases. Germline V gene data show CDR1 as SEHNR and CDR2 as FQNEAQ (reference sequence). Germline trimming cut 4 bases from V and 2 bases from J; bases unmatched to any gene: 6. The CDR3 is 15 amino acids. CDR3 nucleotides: TGTGCCAGCAGCTCCCCAACAGGGGACACAGATACGCAGTATTTT. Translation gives CASSSPTGDTDTQYF.

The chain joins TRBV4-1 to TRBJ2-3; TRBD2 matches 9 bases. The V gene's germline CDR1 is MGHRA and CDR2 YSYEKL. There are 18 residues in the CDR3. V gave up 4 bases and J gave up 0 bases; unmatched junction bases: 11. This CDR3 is CASSPRGGGAPSTDTQYF. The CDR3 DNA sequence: TGCGCCAGCAGCCCCCGTGGCGGGGGGGCCCCTAGCACAGATACGCAGTATTTT.

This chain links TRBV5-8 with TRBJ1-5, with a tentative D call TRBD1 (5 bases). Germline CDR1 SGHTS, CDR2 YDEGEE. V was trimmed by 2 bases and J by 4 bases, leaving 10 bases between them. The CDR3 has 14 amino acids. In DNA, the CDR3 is TGTGCCAGCAGCTTTCGGCAGGGTAATCAGCCCCAGCATTTT. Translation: CASSFRQGNQPQHF. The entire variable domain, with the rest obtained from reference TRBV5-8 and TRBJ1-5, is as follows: EAGVTQSPTHLIKTRGQQATLRCSPISGHTSVYWYQQALGLGLQFLLWYDEGEERNRGNFPPRFSGRQFPNYSSELNVNALELEDSALYLCASSFRQGNQPQHFGDGTRLSIL.

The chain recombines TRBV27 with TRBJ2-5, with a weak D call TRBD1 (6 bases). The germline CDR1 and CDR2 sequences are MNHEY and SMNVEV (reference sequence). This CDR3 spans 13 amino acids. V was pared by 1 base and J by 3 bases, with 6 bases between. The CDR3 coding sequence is TGTGCCAGCAGTTTATACAGGGAAGAGACCCAGTACTTC. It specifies CASSLYREETQYF.

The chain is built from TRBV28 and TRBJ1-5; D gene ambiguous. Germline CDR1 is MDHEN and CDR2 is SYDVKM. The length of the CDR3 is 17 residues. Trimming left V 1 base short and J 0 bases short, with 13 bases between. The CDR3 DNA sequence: TGTGCCAGCAGTTTATTGGTAGGCGTTTATAGCAATCAGCCCCAGCATTTT. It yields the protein CASSLLVGVYSNQPQHF.

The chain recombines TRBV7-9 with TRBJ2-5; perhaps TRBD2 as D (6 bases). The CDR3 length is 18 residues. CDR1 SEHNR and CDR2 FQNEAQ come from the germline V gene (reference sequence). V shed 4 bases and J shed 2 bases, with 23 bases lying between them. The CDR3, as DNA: TGTGCCAGCAGCTCGCGCCGCGCTATGGAGGGCCCACAAGAGACCCAGTACTTC. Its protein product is CASSSRRAMEGPQETQYF.

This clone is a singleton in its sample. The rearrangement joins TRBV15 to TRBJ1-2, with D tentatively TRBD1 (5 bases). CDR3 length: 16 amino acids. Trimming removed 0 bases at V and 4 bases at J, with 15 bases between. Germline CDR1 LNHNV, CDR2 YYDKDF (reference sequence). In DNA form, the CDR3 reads TGTGCCACCAGCAGAGATGGGGGATTGTCCGCCTATGGCTACACCTTC. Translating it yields CATSRDGGLSAYGYTF.

The CDR3 DNA sequence: TGTGCCAGCAGCTTCGGGGTAGCGGGGGGCCAGGGAGATACGCAGTATTTT. The encoded protein is CASSFGVAGGQGDTQYF. V usage is TRBV5-8 and J usage is TRBJ2-3, with 10 bases aligning to TRBD2. Germline V CDR1 and CDR2: SGHTS, YDEGEE. J lost 5 bases, V lost 2 bases, and 11 bases had no gene match. The CDR3 runs 17 residues.

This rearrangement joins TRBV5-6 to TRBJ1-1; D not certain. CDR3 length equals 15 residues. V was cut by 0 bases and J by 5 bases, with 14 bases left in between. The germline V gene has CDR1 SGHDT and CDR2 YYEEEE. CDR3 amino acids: CASSLDRARGTEAFF. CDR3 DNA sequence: TGTGCCAGCAGCTTGGACCGGGCCCGAGGGACTGAAGCTTTCTTT.

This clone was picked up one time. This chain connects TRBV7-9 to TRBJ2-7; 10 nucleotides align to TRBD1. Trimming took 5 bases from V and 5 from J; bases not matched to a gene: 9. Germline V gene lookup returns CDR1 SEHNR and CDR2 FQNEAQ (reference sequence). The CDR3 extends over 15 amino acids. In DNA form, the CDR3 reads TGTGCCAGCAGCACAAGACAGGGGGCGCGGAACGAGCAGTACTTC. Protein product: CASSTRQGARNEQYF.

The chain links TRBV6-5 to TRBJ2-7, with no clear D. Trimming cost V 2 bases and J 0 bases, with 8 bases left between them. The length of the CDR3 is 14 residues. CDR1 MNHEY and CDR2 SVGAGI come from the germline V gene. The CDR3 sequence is CASSYGQSSYEQYF. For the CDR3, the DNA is TGTGCCAGCAGTTACGGGCAAAGCTCCTACGAGCAGTACTTC.

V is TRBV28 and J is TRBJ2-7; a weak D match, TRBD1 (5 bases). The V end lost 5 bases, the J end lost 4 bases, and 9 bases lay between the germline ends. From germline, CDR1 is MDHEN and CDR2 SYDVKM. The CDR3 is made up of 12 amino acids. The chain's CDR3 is CASSGYRYEQYF. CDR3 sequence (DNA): TGTGCCAGCAGTGGCTACAGGTACGAGCAGTACTTC.

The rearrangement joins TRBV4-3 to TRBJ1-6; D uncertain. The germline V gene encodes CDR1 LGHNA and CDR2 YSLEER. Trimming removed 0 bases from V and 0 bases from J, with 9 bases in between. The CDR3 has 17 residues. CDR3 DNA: TGCGCCAGCAGCCAAGATGGGCAGTTCTCCTATAATTCACCCCTCCACTTT. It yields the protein CASSQDGQFSYNSPLHF.

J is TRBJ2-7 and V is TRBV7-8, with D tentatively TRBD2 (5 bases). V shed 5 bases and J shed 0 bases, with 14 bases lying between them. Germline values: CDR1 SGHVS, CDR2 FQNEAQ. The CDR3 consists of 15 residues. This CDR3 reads CASSRGGHGSYEQYF. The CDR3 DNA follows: TGTGCCAGCAGCCGTGGCGGGCATGGCTCCTACGAGCAGTACTTC.

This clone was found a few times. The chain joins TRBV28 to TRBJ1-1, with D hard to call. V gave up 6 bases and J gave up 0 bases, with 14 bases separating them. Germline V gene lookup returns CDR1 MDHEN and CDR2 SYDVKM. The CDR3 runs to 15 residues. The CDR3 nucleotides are TGTGCCAGCAGGCAGAACAGTAACATGAACACTGAAGCTTTCTTT. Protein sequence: CASRQNSNMNTEAFF.

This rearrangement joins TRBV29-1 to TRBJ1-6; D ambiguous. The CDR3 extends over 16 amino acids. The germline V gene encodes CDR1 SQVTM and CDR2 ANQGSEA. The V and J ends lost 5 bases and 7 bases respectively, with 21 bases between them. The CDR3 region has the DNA TGCAGCGTTTCCCATTTCATTACAGAGTACAATTCACCCCTCCACTTT. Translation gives CSVSHFITEYNSPLHF.

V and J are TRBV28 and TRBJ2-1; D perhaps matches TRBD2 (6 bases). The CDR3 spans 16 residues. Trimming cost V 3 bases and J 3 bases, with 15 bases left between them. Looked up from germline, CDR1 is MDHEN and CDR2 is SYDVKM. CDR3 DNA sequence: TGTGCCAGCAGTTTGGGTGTAGCGGATTTCTACAATGAGCAGTTCTTC. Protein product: CASSLGVADFYNEQFF. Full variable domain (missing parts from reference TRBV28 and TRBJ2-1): DVKVTQSSRYLVKRTGEKVFLECVQDMDHENMFWYRQDPGLGLRLIYFSYDVKMKEKGDIPEGYSVSREKKERFSLILESASTNQTSMYLCASSLGVADFYNEQFFGPGTRLTVL.

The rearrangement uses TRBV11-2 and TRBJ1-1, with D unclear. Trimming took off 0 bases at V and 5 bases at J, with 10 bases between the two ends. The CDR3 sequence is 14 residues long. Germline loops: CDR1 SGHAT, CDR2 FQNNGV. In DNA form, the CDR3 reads TGTGCCAGCAGCTTAGATCTTGGTTTGACTGAAGCTTTCTTT. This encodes CASSLDLGLTEAFF.

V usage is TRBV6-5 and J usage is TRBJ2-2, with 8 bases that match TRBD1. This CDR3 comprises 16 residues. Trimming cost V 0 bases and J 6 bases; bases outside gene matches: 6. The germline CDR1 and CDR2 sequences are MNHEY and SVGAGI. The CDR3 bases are TGTGCCAGCAGTTACTCACCAGGGGGCTGGCCCGGGGAGCTGTTTTTT. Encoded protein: CASSYSPGGWPGELFF.

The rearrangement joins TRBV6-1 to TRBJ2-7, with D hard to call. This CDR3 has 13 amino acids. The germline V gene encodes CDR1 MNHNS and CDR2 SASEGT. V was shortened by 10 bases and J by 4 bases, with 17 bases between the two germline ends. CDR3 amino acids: CATAQGPIYEQYF. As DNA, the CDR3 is TGTGCCACCGCGCAAGGGCCGATATACGAGCAGTACTTC.